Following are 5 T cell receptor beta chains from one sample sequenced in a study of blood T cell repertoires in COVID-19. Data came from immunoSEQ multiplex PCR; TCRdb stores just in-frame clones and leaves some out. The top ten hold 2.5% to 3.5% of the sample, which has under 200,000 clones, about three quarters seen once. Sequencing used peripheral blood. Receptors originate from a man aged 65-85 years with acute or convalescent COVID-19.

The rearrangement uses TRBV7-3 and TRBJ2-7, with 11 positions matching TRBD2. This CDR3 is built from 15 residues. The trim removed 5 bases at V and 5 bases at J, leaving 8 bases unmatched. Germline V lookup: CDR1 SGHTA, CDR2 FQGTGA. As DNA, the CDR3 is TGTGCCAGCAGCGTTGGAGCACTAGCGGGAGACGAGCAGTACTTC. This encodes CASSVGALAGDEQYF.

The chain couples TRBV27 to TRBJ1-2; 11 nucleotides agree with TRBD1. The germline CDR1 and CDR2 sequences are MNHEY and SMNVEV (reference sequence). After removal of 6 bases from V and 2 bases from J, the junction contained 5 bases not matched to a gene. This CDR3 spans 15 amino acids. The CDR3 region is CASSHGTGGNYGYTF. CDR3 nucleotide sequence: TGTGCCAGCAGCCACGGGACAGGGGGGAACTATGGCTACACCTTC.

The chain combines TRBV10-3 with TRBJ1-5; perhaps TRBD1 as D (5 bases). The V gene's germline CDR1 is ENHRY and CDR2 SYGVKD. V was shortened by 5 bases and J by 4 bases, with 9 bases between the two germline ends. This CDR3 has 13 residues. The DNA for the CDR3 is TGTGCCATCAGTATTGACAGTAATCAGCCCCAGCATTTT. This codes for CAISIDSNQPQHF.

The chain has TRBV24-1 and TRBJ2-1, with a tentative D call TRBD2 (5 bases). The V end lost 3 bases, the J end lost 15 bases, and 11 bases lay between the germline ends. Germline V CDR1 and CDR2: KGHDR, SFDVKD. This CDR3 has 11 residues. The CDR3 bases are TGTGCCACCAGTGATCCCTACACTAGGTTCTTC. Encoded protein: CATSDPYTRFF.

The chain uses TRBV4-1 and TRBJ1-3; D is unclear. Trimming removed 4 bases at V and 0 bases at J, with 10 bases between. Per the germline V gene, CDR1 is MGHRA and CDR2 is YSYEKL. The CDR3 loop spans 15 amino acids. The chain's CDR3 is CASSLAGSSGNTIYF. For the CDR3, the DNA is TGCGCCAGCAGCCTCGCGGGAAGCTCTGGAAACACCATATATTTT.